This T cell receptor (beta chain) was found in a study of blood T cell repertoires in COVID-19. Study information: Collection of acute and convalescent COVID-19 samples took place in the United States, Italy and Spain. T cells, B-cell-depleted T cells, or PBMCs provided the cDNA or gDNA that served as material.

J lost 3 bases, V lost 3 bases, and 2 bases had no gene match. The length of the CDR3 is 14 residues. Germline assignment: CDR1 SGHDT and CDR2 YYEEEE. Study processing details: Amplification of reference gene primers was used by the study to estimate nucleated cell counts. The data were produced by immunoSEQ multiplex PCR, yet TCRdb's version contains in-frame clones alone and is incomplete. V, J and clone size reflect that table, while D and trimming were determined from the DNA. The sample contains about 98,000 clones, approximately 80% of which appear only once. The clonotype comes from a man in his fifties or sixties with acute or convalescent COVID-19. The sequenced material came from peripheral blood. V usage is TRBV5-6 and J usage is TRBJ2-7; 11 bases are shared with TRBD2. The CDR3 bases are TGTGCCAGCAGCTCCGGGACTAGCGGCTACGAGCAGTACTTC. Translating it yields CASSSGTSGYEQYF.